This T cell receptor beta chain was identified during a study of T cell responses to AZD1222 COVID-19 vaccine. Using immunoSEQ multiplex PCR, the repertoire was profiled, and TCRdb retains in-frame clones only, with some absent. The data show tens of thousands of clones, roughly 86% seen once. To note about this clone: Its antigen remains unknown.

Per germline, CDR1 SGHTA and CDR2 FQGTGA. This CDR3 contains 15 residues. V was clipped by 4 bases and J by 5 bases; unmatched bases: 8. Study results and caveats: Unmutated variant regions are reportedly targeted by nearly half of spike-specific TCRs. White British people made up most donors, females outnumbered males, and clonal diversity was possibly underestimated. At study baseline, merely five or six AZD1222 recipients were seropositive. Vaccine-associated CD4 TCRs spanned spike, dominant at 160-218 and 743-854.

Sample: peripheral blood, taken 28 days after the second AZD1222 dose. The rearrangement joins TRBV7-3 to TRBJ1-1; 9 bases line up with TRBD1. The TCR was taken from an adult who received the AZD1222 COVID-19 vaccine. The CDR3 here is CASSSYRGRWTEAFF. The CDR3, as DNA: TGTGCCAGCAGCTCCTACAGGGGGCGTTGGACTGAAGCTTTCTTT.